This TCR beta chain was sequenced during a study of cytomegalovirus exposure and HLA in healthy donors. At the level of the study: About 85 million unique TCRs from HLA-typed donors were held in an early release of data.

The PCR contained 60 Vbeta and 13 Jbeta primers. The method was immunoSEQ multiplex PCR; TCRdb's version includes in-frame clones alone and lacks a portion of them. The table records under 200,000 clones, about 79% of them present only once. For this clone: Its antigen is still unknown.

This CDR3 has 14 amino acids. Germline CDR1 and CDR2: SGDLS and YYNGEE. V lost 4 bases and J lost 0; bases outside the gene matches: 1. Study-level findings and limits: Among donors in an Asian-associated ancestry cluster, a later analysis reportedly found fewer N-insertions than the approximately 700-donor mean. Researchers counted around 170 TCR beta chains as cytomegalovirus-associated. Earlier analysis yielded a pattern in which most TCR beta V segments were productive about 90% or about 30% of the time.

Sequencing input: PBMCs. This chain joins TRBV9 and TRBJ1-5, with TRBD1 matching over 7 bases. The clonotype was recovered from a man aged 45-65 years in good health and CMV-seropositive. For the CDR3, the DNA is TGTGCCAGCAGCAGGACAGGTAGCAATCAGCCCCAGCATTTT. Residues: CASSRTGSNQPQHF.